The entry below gives a single T cell receptor beta chain sequence along with its context. The antigen remains undetermined. This record comes from a study of T cell responses to AZD1222 COVID-19 vaccine. Study-wide results and caveats: In the spike-specific TCR repertoire, nearly half reportedly target unmutated variant regions. Vaccine-related CD4 TCRs covered spike, predominating at 160-218 and 743-854. Baseline testing showed seropositivity in only a handful of AZD1222 recipients. Mostly white British, mostly female donors; authors suggested clonal diversity may be underestimated.

Profiling relied on immunoSEQ multiplex PCR, and the TCRdb table lists in-frame clones only, not all of them. The sample lists 60,000 to 75,000 clones, about 90% occurring once. This sample comprised peripheral blood, obtained on day 0 of AZD1222 vaccination. This receptor was identified in an adult in good health.

CDR3 in amino acids: CASSIQAHYGYTF. In DNA form, the CDR3 reads TGTGCCAGTAGTATCCAGGCCCACTATGGCTACACCTTC. V gene TRBV19 combines with J gene TRBJ1-2; D is uncertain. Germline loops: CDR1 LNHDA, CDR2 SQIVND (reference sequence). The ends were cut back, 3 bases at V and 3 bases at J, with 8 bases in the middle. CDR3 length: 13 amino acids.